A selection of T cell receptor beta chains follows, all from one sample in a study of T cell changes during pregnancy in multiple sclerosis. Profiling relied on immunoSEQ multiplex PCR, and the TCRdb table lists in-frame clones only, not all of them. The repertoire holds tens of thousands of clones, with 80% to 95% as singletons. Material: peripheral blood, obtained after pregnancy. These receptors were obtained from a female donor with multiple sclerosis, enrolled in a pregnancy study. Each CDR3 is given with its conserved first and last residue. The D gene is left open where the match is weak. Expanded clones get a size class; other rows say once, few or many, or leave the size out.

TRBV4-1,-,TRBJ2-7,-,TGCGCCAGCAGCCAATCGCACGAGACATCTGCAAACTACGAGCAGTACTTC,CASSQSHETSANYEQYF
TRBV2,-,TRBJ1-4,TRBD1,TGTGCCAGCTCCCGGGACAGGGGTAATGAAAAACTGTTTTTT,CASSRDRGNEKLFF
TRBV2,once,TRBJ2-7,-,TGTGCCAGCAGTGGGGAGTACTACGAGCAGTACTTC,CASSGEYYEQYF
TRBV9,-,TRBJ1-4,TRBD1,TGTGCCAGCAGCGTATCGAGGGGGCGGGAAAAACTGTTTTTT,CASSVSRGREKLFF
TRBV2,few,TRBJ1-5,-,TGTGCCAGCAGAGTAAGGGACACCAGCAATCAGCCCCAGCATTTT,CASRVRDTSNQPQHF
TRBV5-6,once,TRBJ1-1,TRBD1,TGTGCCAGCAGGTTCGAACAGGGGGCCTTGAACACTGAAGCTTTCTTT,CASRFEQGALNTEAFF
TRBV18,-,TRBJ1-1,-,TGTGCCAGCTCACCCCGTAAGGGGCAAGCTTTCTTT,CASSPRKGQAFF
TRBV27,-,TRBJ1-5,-,TGTGCCAGCAGTTTTTTCCCGGGATCGAATCAGCCCCAGCATTTT,CASSFFPGSNQPQHF
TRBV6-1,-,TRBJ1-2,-,TGTGCCAGCATCCTCTCGGTCGGGGGGGGTGGCTACACCTTC,CASILSVGGGGYTF
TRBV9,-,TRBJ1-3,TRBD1,TGTGCCAGCAGCATTGGACAGGATCCTGGAAACACCATATATTTT,CASSIGQDPGNTIYF
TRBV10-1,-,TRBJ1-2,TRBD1,TGCGCCAGCAGTGAGTCGGGGCGTTCGGGACAGGGACCCTATGGCTACACCTTC,CASSESGRSGQGPYGYTF
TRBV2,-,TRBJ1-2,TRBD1,TGTGCCAGCAGGGAGGACAGGGACTATGGCTACACCTTC,CASREDRDYGYTF
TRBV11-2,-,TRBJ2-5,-,TGTGCCAGCAGCTTAGGAGTTATGAAAGAGACCCAGTACTTC,CASSLGVMKETQYF
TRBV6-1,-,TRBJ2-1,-,TGTGCCAGCAGACGGGGTCTAGGCGCCTACAATGAGCAGTTCTTC,CASRRGLGAYNEQFF
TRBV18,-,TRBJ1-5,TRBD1,TGTGCCAGCTCACCAGAACAGGGGGGGTACCAGCCCCAGCATTTT,CASSPEQGGYQPQHF
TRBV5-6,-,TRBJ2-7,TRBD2,TGTGCCAGCAGCTTGGCCGGCGGGACTAGCCAGTACTTC,CASSLAGGTSQYF
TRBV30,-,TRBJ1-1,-,TGTGCCTGGAGTCCCCAGGGTGGTGAAGCTTTCTTT,CAWSPQGGEAFF
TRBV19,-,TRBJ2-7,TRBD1,TGTGCCAGTAGCCGAGACAGGGGCTACGAGCAGTACTTC,CASSRDRGYEQYF
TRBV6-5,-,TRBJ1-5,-,TGTGCCAGCAGCTCCGGGTGGAGCAATCAGCCCCAGCATTTT,CASSSGWSNQPQHF
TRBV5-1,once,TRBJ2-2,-,TGCGCCAGCAGCTTGCCTGGCGGCAACACCGGGGAGCTGTTTTTT,CASSLPGGNTGELFF
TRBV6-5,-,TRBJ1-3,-,TGTGCCAGCAGTTACTCGATGTCAGGTCTTAACACCATATATTTT,CASSYSMSGLNTIYF
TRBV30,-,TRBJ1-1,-,TGTGCCTGGAGTAGGGGTTCTGAAGCTTTCTTT,CAWSRGSEAFF
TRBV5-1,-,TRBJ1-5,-,TGCGCCAGCAGGAGGGGAGGAGATCAGCCCCAGCATTTT,CASRRGGDQPQHF
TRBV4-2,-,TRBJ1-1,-,TGTGCCAGCAGCGACCGGACAGATGGTGAAGCTTTCTTT,CASSDRTDGEAFF
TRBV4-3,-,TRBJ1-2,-,TGCGCCAGCAGCCAAGACAGGGTTGGAGGGCCTTTCGGTGGCTACACCTTC,CASSQDRVGGPFGGYTF
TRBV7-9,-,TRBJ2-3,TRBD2,TGTGCCAGCAGCCTGGGACTAGCGGGAGATACGCAGTATTTT,CASSLGLAGDTQYF
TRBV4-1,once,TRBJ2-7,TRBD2,TGCGCCAGCAGCCAAGAGACTAGCCTTATCTACGAGCAGTACTTC,CASSQETSLIYEQYF
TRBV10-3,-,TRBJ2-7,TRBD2,TGTGCCATCAGTGAAGGCTGGCGGGAGGATATGAAGGGTTGCTACGAGCAGTACTTC,CAISEGWREDMKGCYEQYF
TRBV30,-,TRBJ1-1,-,TGTGCCTGGAGTGTTGTAGGGGTTACTGAAGCTTTCTTT,CAWSVVGVTEAFF
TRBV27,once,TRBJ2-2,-,TGTGCCAGCAGTTTTCTAGCCGGGGAGCTGTTTTTT,CASSFLAGELFF
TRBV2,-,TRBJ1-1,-,TGTGCCAGCAGAGAACCGGACGCAAGGAGGGCTTTCTTT,CASREPDARRAFF
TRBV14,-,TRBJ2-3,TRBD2,TGTGCCAGCAGCCGGATAGAGAAGACTAGCGGCGTAGACACAGATACGCAGTATTTT,CASSRIEKTSGVDTDTQYF
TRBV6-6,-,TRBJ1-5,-,TGTGCCAGCAGGTGGCGCGGGGGCAATCAGCCCCAGCATTTT,CASRWRGGNQPQHF
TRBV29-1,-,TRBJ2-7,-,TGCAGCGTTGCGGGAGTCGATGTCGACGAGCAGTACTTC,CSVAGVDVDEQYF
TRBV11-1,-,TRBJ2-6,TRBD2,TGTGCCAGCAGCTTAAAGCGGGACTGGAGCTCTGGGGCCAACGTCCTGACTTTC,CASSLKRDWSSGANVLTF
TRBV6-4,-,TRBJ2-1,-,TGTGCCAGCAGTGACTCCGGGGGAGGCCCCTACAATGAGCAGTTCTTC,CASSDSGGGPYNEQFF
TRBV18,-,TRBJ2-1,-,TGTGCCAGCTCACCACCTAGCCGGAATGAGCAGTTCTTC,CASSPPSRNEQFF
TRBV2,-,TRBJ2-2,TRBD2,TGTGCCATCCGGACTAGCGGGGGGGCGTTAGGGGAGCTGTTTTTT,CAIRTSGGALGELFF
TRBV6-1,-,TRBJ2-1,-,TGTGCCAGCAGTGAAGGGGGAGTAGATGAGCAGTTCTTC,CASSEGGVDEQFF
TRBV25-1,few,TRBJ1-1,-,TGTGCCAGCAGGAGGTCACCGATTGACACTGAAGCTTTCTTT,CASRRSPIDTEAFF
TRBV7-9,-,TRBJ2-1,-,TGTGCCAGCAGCCCCGGGAGAAGCTCCTACAATGAGCAGTTCTTC,CASSPGRSSYNEQFF
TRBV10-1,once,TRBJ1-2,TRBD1,TGCGCCAGCAGTGAGTCATCAGGACAGGAAGCTAACTATGGCTACACCTTC,CASSESSGQEANYGYTF
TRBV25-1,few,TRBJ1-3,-,TGTGCCAGCAGTGACGAGCTAGACTCTGGAAACACCATATATTTT,CASSDELDSGNTIYF
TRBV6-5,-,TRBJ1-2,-,TGTGCCAGCAGTTACAGGGGCCCCGATGGCTACACCTTC,CASSYRGPDGYTF
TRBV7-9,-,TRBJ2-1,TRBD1,TGTGCCAGCAGCTCCTGGACAGGGGGAAATGAGCAGTTCTTC,CASSSWTGGNEQFF
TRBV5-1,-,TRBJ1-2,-,TGCGCCAGCAGCTTGGTTAGTCAGGGATATGGCTACACCTTC,CASSLVSQGYGYTF
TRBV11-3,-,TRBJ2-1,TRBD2,TGTGCCAGCAGCTCTAGCGGCGACTCCTACAATGAGCAGTTCTTC,CASSSSGDSYNEQFF
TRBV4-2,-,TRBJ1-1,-,TGTGCCAGCAGCCAAGATCCGGGAACGAACACTGAAGCTTTCTTT,CASSQDPGTNTEAFF
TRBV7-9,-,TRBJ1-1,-,TGTGCCAGCAGCCCGCAGGGGATGAACACTGAAGCTTTCTTT,CASSPQGMNTEAFF
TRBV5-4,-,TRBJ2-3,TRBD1,TGTGCCAGCAGCTGGGACAGGGGGCTAGATACGCAGTATTTT,CASSWDRGLDTQYF
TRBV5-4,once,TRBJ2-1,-,TGTGCCAGCATGGTCGACGCGGGCTACAATGAGCAGTTCTTC,CASMVDAGYNEQFF
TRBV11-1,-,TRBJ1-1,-,TGTGCCAGCAGCTTATCGGGATACGGGAACACTGAAGCTTTCTTT,CASSLSGYGNTEAFF
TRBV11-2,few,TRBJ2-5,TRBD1,TGTGCCAGCAGCTGGGGACAGGGAGAGACCCAGTACTTC,CASSWGQGETQYF
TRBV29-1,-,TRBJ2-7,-,TGCAGCGTTGTCCCACAGGAGAGCACCGAGCAGTACTTC,CSVVPQESTEQYF
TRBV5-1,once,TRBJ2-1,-,TGCGCCAGCAGCGGGGGACACTCCAACTCCTACAATGAGCAGTTCTTC,CASSGGHSNSYNEQFF
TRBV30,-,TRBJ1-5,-,TGTGCCTACACGGACGGGGATTTTAACCAGCCCCAGCATTTT,CAYTDGDFNQPQHF
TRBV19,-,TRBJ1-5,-,TGTGCCAGTAGGGAGGATGGCAATCAGCCCCAGCATTTT,CASREDGNQPQHF